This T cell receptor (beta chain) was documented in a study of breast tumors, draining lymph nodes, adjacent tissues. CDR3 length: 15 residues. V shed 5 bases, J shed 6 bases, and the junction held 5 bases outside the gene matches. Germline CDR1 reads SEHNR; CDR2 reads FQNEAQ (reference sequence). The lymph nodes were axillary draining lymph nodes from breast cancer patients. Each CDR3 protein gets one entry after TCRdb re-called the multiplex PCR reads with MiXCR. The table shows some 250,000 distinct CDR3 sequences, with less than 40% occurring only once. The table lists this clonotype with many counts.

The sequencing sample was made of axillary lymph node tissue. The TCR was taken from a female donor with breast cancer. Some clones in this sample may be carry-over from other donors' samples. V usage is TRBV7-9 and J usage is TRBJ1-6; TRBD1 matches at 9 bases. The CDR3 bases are TGTGCCAGCAGCCCGCCGGGACAGGGTAATTCACCCCTCCACTTT. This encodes CASSPPGQGNSPLHF. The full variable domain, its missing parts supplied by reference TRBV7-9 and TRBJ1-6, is DTGVSQNPRHKITKRGQNVTFRCDPISEHNRLYWYRQTLGQGPEFLTYFQNEAQLEKSRLLSDRFSAERPKGSFSTLEIQRTEQGDSAMYLCASSPPGQGNSPLHFGNGTRLTVT.